These 23 T cell receptor beta chains were sequenced from one sample in a study of shared clonotypes between healthy human individuals. Positive CCR7 selection of CD45RO-negative cells yielded the naive CD8 cells, and terminally differentiated effector memory CD45RA+ cells were excluded. Profiled with immunoSEQ multiplex PCR; TCRdb holds only in-frame clones, not every one. The data contain about 2,100,000 clones, just over 90% of them singletons. The sequenced material came from naive CD8+ T cells from PBMCs. The receptors here all came from a young man in good health. Some clones in this sample may be carry-over from other donors' samples.

The chain uses TRBV2 and TRBJ1-1; no reliable D call. Germline lookup yields CDR1 SNHLY and CDR2 FYNNEI. This CDR3 is built from 11 residues. Trimming took off 10 bases at V and 1 base at J, with 7 bases between the two ends. Here the CDR3 reads CATLGNTEAFF. The CDR3 DNA is TGTGCCACCCTAGGGAACACTGAAGCTTTCTTT.

The V and J genes are TRBV6-5 and TRBJ2-7, with a tentative D call TRBD2 (6 bases). Trimming stripped 2 bases from V and 6 bases from J, with 14 bases between. The CDR3 contains 14 residues. The germline V gene encodes CDR1 MNHEY and CDR2 SVGAGI. CDR3 residues: CASSYSGRGGEQYF. DNA of the CDR3: TGTGCCAGCAGTTACAGCGGGCGGGGTGGCGAGCAGTACTTC.

The V and J genes are TRBV6-5 and TRBJ1-2; TRBD1 matches at 8 bases. Germline assignment: CDR1 MNHEY and CDR2 SVGAGI. The CDR3 has 14 residues. With V trimmed by 1 base and J by 6 bases, 4 bases remained unmatched. The CDR3 DNA follows: TGTGCCAGCAGTTACTTGACAGGGGTGGATGGCTACACCTTC. Its protein is CASSYLTGVDGYTF.

The chain joins TRBV7-9 to TRBJ2-7; 10 nucleotides line up with TRBD2. There are 19 residues in the CDR3. The V and J ends lost 1 base and 1 base, in that order; junction bases with no gene match: 13. The germline V gene has CDR1 SEHNR and CDR2 FQNEAQ (reference sequence). CDR3 sequence (DNA): TGTGCCAGCAGCTTAGTAGTTGGGGCTAGCGGGAGTGAATCCTACGAGCAGTACTTC. Amino acids: CASSLVVGASGSESYEQYF.

The rearrangement uses TRBV11-2 and TRBJ1-3; D is unclear. Germline CDR1 reads SGHAT; CDR2 reads FQNNGV. V lost 0 bases and J 0 bases, leaving 18 bases between the germline ends. The CDR3 totals 19 residues. CDR3 in DNA: TGTGCCAGCAGCTTAGATTCTCGTTTTAGGGCGGCCTCTGGAAACACCATATATTTT. Translating gives CASSLDSRFRAASGNTIYF.

V is TRBV4-3 and J is TRBJ2-7, with a weak D call TRBD1 (7 bases). The germline V and J ends were trimmed by 2 bases and 6 bases, with 17 bases remaining between them. CDR1 and CDR2 from the germline V gene are LGHNA and YSLEER. There are 15 residues in the CDR3. CDR3 amino acids: CASSQSTEGAGEQYF. CDR3 in DNA: TGCGCCAGCAGCCAATCAACGGAGGGGGCGGGCGAGCAGTACTTC.

The V call is TRBV9, the J call TRBJ1-3; D not certain. The CDR3 length is 15 residues. Germline V gene data show CDR1 as SGDLS and CDR2 as YYNGEE. The V gene lost 2 bases and the J gene lost 0 bases, with 9 bases spanning the gap. DNA for the CDR3: TGTGCCAGCAGCGTGACCCCCAGCTCTGGAAACACCATATATTTT. This sequence encodes CASSVTPSSGNTIYF.

The V and J genes are TRBV7-3 and TRBJ2-3; 12 positions match TRBD2. The junction had 10 bases not matched to a gene; V was cut back by 4 bases and J by 5 bases. The CDR3 loop spans 17 amino acids. CDR1 SGHTA and CDR2 FQGTGA come from the germline V gene. CDR3 amino acids: CASSSPRLAGVRDTQYF. The CDR3, as DNA: TGTGCCAGCAGCTCACCCAGACTAGCGGGAGTGAGAGATACGCAGTATTTT.

The chain joins TRBV4-1 to TRBJ2-7; D remains unclear. The CDR3 covers 15 residues. CDR1 is MGHRA, CDR2 YSYEKL, per germline. V was trimmed by 0 bases and J by 3 bases, leaving 12 bases between them. The CDR3 bases are TGCGCCAGCAGCCAAGATCTTAACAGCCTCTACGAGCAGTACTTC. Protein sequence: CASSQDLNSLYEQYF.

The chain combines TRBV9 with TRBJ2-5; maybe TRBD1 (5 bases). CDR1 SGDLS and CDR2 YYNGEE come from the germline V gene. The CDR3 loop spans 15 amino acids. Trimming took off 0 bases at V and 1 base at J, with 10 bases between the two ends. The CDR3 DNA is TGTGCCAGCAGCGTAGAAGGGGCTCCCCAAGAGACCCAGTACTTC. Protein: CASSVEGAPQETQYF. Together with reference TRBV9 and TRBJ2-5, the CDR3 gives the full variable domain: DSGVTQTPKHLITATGQRVTLRCSPRSGDLSVYWYQQSLDQGLQFLIQYYNGEERAKGNILERFSAQQFPDLHSELNLSSLELGDSALYFCASSVEGAPQETQYFGPGTRLLVL.

The V and J genes are TRBV9 and TRBJ2-7; D gene uncertain. Germline loops: CDR1 SGDLS, CDR2 YYNGEE. Trimming stripped 4 bases from V and 0 bases from J, with 14 bases between. This CDR3 contains 15 residues. CDR3 loop: CASSPEERSSYEQYF. Here the CDR3 DNA reads TGTGCCAGCAGCCCCGAGGAGAGGAGCTCCTACGAGCAGTACTTC.

The chain uses TRBV28 and TRBJ2-1, with D uncertain. V was cut by 1 base and J by 7 bases, with 11 bases left in between. The CDR3 extends over 14 amino acids. Germline assignment: CDR1 MDHEN and CDR2 SYDVKM. The CDR3 bases are TGTGCCAGCAGTTTATTGTCTGCAGTGAATGAGCAGTTCTTC. This codes for CASSLLSAVNEQFF.

This chain links TRBV28 with TRBJ2-5; the match to TRBD1 covers 9 bases. Germline V lookup: CDR1 MDHEN, CDR2 SYDVKM. The CDR3 spans 15 residues. V lost 6 bases to trimming and J lost 5 bases; unmatched junction nucleotides: 10. CDR3: CASRPTGGFYETQYF. CDR3 nucleotides: TGTGCCAGCAGGCCAACAGGGGGCTTTTATGAGACCCAGTACTTC.

V usage is TRBV4-1 and J usage is TRBJ1-1, with D possibly being TRBD1 (5 bases). The germline V gene encodes CDR1 MGHRA and CDR2 YSYEKL. The V and J ends lost 4 bases and 1 base respectively, with 13 bases between them. CDR3 length: 15 amino acids. CDR3 DNA: TGCGCCAGCAGCCCGGGGGAGTGGGGGAACACTGAAGCTTTCTTT. It codes for CASSPGEWGNTEAFF.

The gene calls are TRBV4-1 and TRBJ2-3; D gene unclear. The CDR3 runs to 15 residues. Between the trimmed V and J ends, which lost 4 bases and 2 bases, there was a span of 13 bases. CDR1 is MGHRA and CDR2 is YSYEKL in the germline V gene. The CDR3 loop is CASSPLMGITDTQYF. The CDR3 coding sequence is TGCGCCAGCAGCCCCTTGATGGGTATCACAGATACGCAGTATTTT.

This clone has just a few counts. V is TRBV19 and J is TRBJ1-4, with D possibly being TRBD1 (6 bases). The CDR3 has 14 amino acids. V was trimmed by 3 bases and J by 7 bases, leaving 12 bases between them. The V gene's germline CDR1 is LNHDA and CDR2 SQIVND (reference sequence). DNA for the CDR3: TGTGCCAGTAGTATGAGGGGGTATGGTGAAAAACTGTTTTTT. Amino acids: CASSMRGYGEKLFF.

This chain uses TRBV13 with TRBJ1-2; 8 bases match TRBD1. V trimming: 5 bases; J trimming: 4 bases; junction bases outside the gene matches: 3. The CDR3 has 13 residues. Germline loops: CDR1 PRHDT, CDR2 FYEKMQ (reference sequence). Written as DNA, the CDR3 is TGTGCCAGCAGCCTGGACAGGGCCTATGGCTACACCTTC. Its protein product is CASSLDRAYGYTF.

This clone was detected only once. This chain joins TRBV9 and TRBJ2-1; D gene ambiguous. V was clipped by 3 bases and J by 3 bases, with 7 bases between them. Germline assignment: CDR1 SGDLS and CDR2 YYNGEE. The CDR3 sequence is 13 residues long. CDR3 protein: CASSAENYNEQFF. Here the CDR3 DNA reads TGTGCCAGCAGCGCGGAAAACTACAATGAGCAGTTCTTC. Full variable domain (remainder filled in from reference TRBV9 and TRBJ2-1): DSGVTQTPKHLITATGQRVTLRCSPRSGDLSVYWYQQSLDQGLQFLIQYYNGEERAKGNILERFSAQQFPDLHSELNLSSLELGDSALYFCASSAENYNEQFFGPGTRLTVL.

The chain has TRBV19 and TRBJ2-1, with TRBD2 identical over 8 bases. With 3 bases clipped from V and 10 bases from J, the junction kept 17 bases outside the gene matches. The CDR3 covers 17 residues. Germline CDR1 LNHDA, CDR2 SQIVND (reference sequence). In DNA, the CDR3 is TGTGCCAGTAGTATCAAGCCGCCAGGGACTAGGTCCCAGGAGCAGTTCTTC. Protein sequence: CASSIKPPGTRSQEQFF.

This clone was seen only once. The genes are TRBV28 and TRBJ1-1, with TRBD1 as a possible D gene (5 bases). Germline loops: CDR1 MDHEN, CDR2 SYDVKM. Trimming took 3 bases from V and 11 from J, leaving 16 bases between them. The CDR3 loop spans 13 amino acids. As DNA, the CDR3 is TGTGCCAGCAGTTTTCTTGTGGGGACTAAGGCTTTCTTT. Protein sequence: CASSFLVGTKAFF.

The CDR3 region is CASSPPGPTYEQYF. Here the CDR3 DNA reads TGTGCCAGCAGCCCACCAGGGCCAACCTACGAGCAGTACTTC. The chain uses TRBV4-2 and TRBJ2-7; D may be TRBD1 (5 bases). The V gene lost 4 bases and the J gene lost 2 bases, with 12 bases spanning the gap. Looked up from germline, CDR1 is LGHNA and CDR2 is YNFKEQ. This CDR3 region has 14 residues.

The CDR3 here is CASSLGVRGAEKLFF. As DNA, the CDR3 is TGTGCCAGCAGCTTAGGGGTCAGGGGGGCTGAAAAACTGTTTTTT. V gene TRBV7-9 combines with J gene TRBJ1-4; 7 nucleotides agree with TRBD1. From germline, CDR1 is SEHNR and CDR2 FQNEAQ (reference sequence). With V trimmed by 1 base and J by 7 bases, 6 bases remained unmatched. CDR3 length: 15 amino acids.

Concerning this clone itself: Other DNA sequences in this sample translate to the same CDR3. The chain combines TRBV6-5 with TRBJ2-7; 10 bases fit TRBD1. Germline values: CDR1 MNHEY, CDR2 SVGAGI. CDR3 length: 14 amino acids. J gave up 4 bases and V 6 bases, and 6 bases lay outside the gene matches. CDR3 sequence reads: CASSSGTGVYEQYF. The CDR3 DNA sequence: TGTGCCAGCAGCTCCGGGACAGGGGTTTACGAGCAGTACTTC.